This T cell receptor beta chain was documented in a study of blood T cell repertoires in COVID-19. Per the original data handling: Amplification of reference gene primers provided the estimated nucleated cell counts. TCRdb's copy holds only in-frame clones and misses some; the assay was immunoSEQ multiplex PCR. That table furnishes V, J and clone size, whereas the DNA furnished D and trimming. The sample yields about 380,000 clones, about 88% seen once. The sequenced sample consisted of PBMCs or T cells enriched from blood (not recorded which). The receptor was isolated from a woman under 30 who had recovered from COVID-19.

CDR3 region: CASSQGRTGPYGYTF. The CDR3 DNA follows: TGCGCCAGCAGCCAAGGAAGGACAGGGCCCTATGGCTACACCTTC. The chain has TRBV4-1 and TRBJ1-2; 8 bases map to TRBD1. There are 15 residues in the CDR3. Germline V lookup: CDR1 MGHRA, CDR2 YSYEKL. Trimming cost V 1 base and J 4 bases; bases outside gene matches: 5.